This entry lists 20 T cell receptor beta chains sequenced from one sample in a study of regulatory T cells in long-lasting Graves disease. Combining iRepertoire HTBI primers with Arm-PCR of CDR3 regions, the authors built TCR beta libraries. Each CDR3 protein is one row after TCRdb ran MiXCR on the multiplex PCR reads. This sample has under 350,000 distinct CDR3 sequences; 22% occur once, and the top ten carry roughly three fifths. Regarding time point: persistent/refractory GD, antithyroid drugs over 5 years with positive TRAb. PBMCs provided the RNA from which the TCR library was made. The specimen comprised peripheral blood mononuclear cells (PBMCs), sampled when the disease was refractory, from a patient treated with antithyroid drugs. The source of these receptors is a female donor with Graves disease.

This clonotype was seen many times. The V call is TRBV2, the J call TRBJ2-5, with D perhaps TRBD1 or TRBD2 (5 bases each). The CDR3 has 14 residues. Germline V CDR1 and CDR2: SNHLY, FYNNEI. V shed 5 bases and J shed 5 bases, with 15 bases lying between them. In DNA form, the CDR3 reads TGTGCCAGCAGTACTTCCTCGGGACGGGAGACCCAGTACTTC. Translated: CASSTSSGRETQYF.

This clonotype was recorded a few times. The chain is built from TRBV5-4 and TRBJ2-5; no reliable D call. The CDR3 is made up of 14 amino acids. Germline CDR1 and CDR2: SGHNT and YYREEE (reference sequence). Trimming removed 4 bases from V and 5 bases from J, with 15 bases in between. As DNA, the CDR3 is TGTGCCAGCAGCAAAAACCAAATGGGGGAGACCCAGTACTTC. This codes for CASSKNQMGETQYF.

The J gene is TRBJ1-4, the V gene TRBV30, with 7 bases fitting TRBD1. There are 14 residues in the CDR3. The trim removed 8 bases at V and 0 bases at J, leaving 6 bases unmatched. Germline loops: CDR1 GTSNPN, CDR2 SVGIG (reference sequence). CDR3 nucleotides: TGTGCCCGGACAGGAGGTGCAACTAATGAAAAACTGTTTTTT. Translating it yields CARTGGATNEKLFF.

This clonotype was counted between two and nine times. V is TRBV7-9 and J is TRBJ2-5; the D is unclear. Germline V lookup: CDR1 SEHNR, CDR2 FQNEAQ (reference sequence). The V and J ends lost 4 bases and 2 bases respectively, with 8 bases between them. The CDR3 contains 13 residues. The CDR3 protein is CASSSHKQETQYF. In DNA, the CDR3 is TGTGCCAGCAGCTCACACAAGCAAGAGACCCAGTACTTC.

This chain uses TRBV5-5 with TRBJ2-7; TRBD2 is a possible D gene (5 bases). The CDR3 extends over 14 amino acids. The germline V gene has CDR1 SGHKS and CDR2 YYEKEE (reference sequence). With 1 base removed from V and 2 bases from J, the gap between germline ends came to 10 bases. In DNA form, the CDR3 reads TGTGCCAGCAGCTTGATCCCCGGGGCCTACGAGCAGTACTTC. As protein: CASSLIPGAYEQYF.

This clonotype was seen a handful of times. The chain carries TRBV6-5 and TRBJ2-2; 9 positions agree with TRBD1. With V trimmed by 2 bases and J by 5 bases, 9 bases remained unmatched. The length of the CDR3 is 17 residues. Germline V gene sequence: CDR1 MNHEY, CDR2 SVGAGI. The CDR3 nucleotides read TGTGCCAGCAGTTACCCTCCGGGACAGGGTCGAACCGGGGAGCTGTTTTTT. Encoded protein: CASSYPPGQGRTGELFF.

The rearrangement links TRBV10-3 to TRBJ2-5; D is perhaps TRBD1 or TRBD2 (6 bases each). The V end was cut by 4 bases, the J end by 4 bases, with 13 bases between. The CDR3 totals 14 residues. CDR1 is ENHRY and CDR2 is SYGVKD in the germline V gene. In nucleotides, the CDR3 is TGTGCCATCAGTGTCGGGGGCGACGGAGAGACCCAGTACTTC. Protein product: CAISVGGDGETQYF.

The CDR3 is CASSRGTSAGELFF. As DNA, the CDR3 is TGTGCCAGTAGTAGAGGGACTAGCGCCGGGGAGCTGTTTTTT. The chain links TRBV19 to TRBJ2-2, with 10 nucleotides matching TRBD2. This CDR3 is built from 14 residues. The V and J ends lost 4 bases and 6 bases, in that order; junction bases with no gene match: 2. In germline, CDR1 is LNHDA, CDR2 SQIVND (reference sequence).

This clonotype has only a few counts. The rearrangement uses TRBV29-1 and TRBJ2-7, with D possibly matching TRBD1 (5 bases). Trimming removed 4 bases from V and 6 bases from J, with 19 bases in between. CDR3 length: 14 residues. CDR1 is SQVTM and CDR2 is ANQGSEA in the germline V gene. CDR3 in amino acids: CSVVPVQGPGEQYF. The CDR3 DNA follows: TGCAGCGTTGTGCCCGTTCAGGGTCCGGGCGAGCAGTACTTC.

This clonotype was counted many times. The genes are TRBV7-3 and TRBJ1-1; D not resolved. Germline V gene sequence: CDR1 SGHTA, CDR2 FQGTGA. The CDR3 spans 13 residues. Between the trimmed V and J ends, which lost 1 base and 7 bases, there was a span of 10 bases. CDR3 sequence (DNA): TGTGCCAGCAGCTTAATTAATCGGGGTGAAGCTTTCTTT. Encoded protein: CASSLINRGEAFF.

This clonotype was observed a handful of times. The chain joins TRBV20-1 to TRBJ1-1; D unclear. Germline V gives CDR1 DFQATT, CDR2 SNEGSKA (reference sequence). This CDR3 comprises 14 residues. V lost 2 bases to trimming and J lost 2 bases, with 12 bases between them. The CDR3 bases are TGCAGTGCTAGAAACCTTCTAAAAAACACTGAAGCTTTCTTT. Its protein is CSARNLLKNTEAFF.

V and J are TRBV10-3 and TRBJ2-7, with D tentatively TRBD1 (6 bases). V was trimmed by 4 bases and J by 7 bases, leaving 20 bases between them. The CDR3 loop spans 15 amino acids. Germline V gene sequence: CDR1 ENHRY, CDR2 SYGVKD. DNA for the CDR3: TGTGCCATCAGTGTGGTGGACAGCCCTAGGAGGGAGCAGTACTTC. Translating gives CAISVVDSPRREQYF.

J is TRBJ1-1 and V is TRBV20-1, with TRBD1 matching over 8 bases. This CDR3 contains 14 residues. Germline V lookup: CDR1 DFQATT, CDR2 SNEGSKA (reference sequence). CDR3 loop: CSFQGPGGPTEAFF. DNA for the CDR3: TGCAGCTTTCAGGGCCCAGGGGGCCCCACTGAAGCTTTCTTT.

The V gene is TRBV12-3 or TRBV12-4, the J gene TRBJ2-7; perhaps D is TRBD1 or TRBD2 (5 bases each). This CDR3 has 16 amino acids. Trimming took off 4 bases at V and 2 bases at J, with 18 bases between the two ends. The CDR3 region is CASSSLDGLGAYEQYF. The DNA of the CDR3 is TGTGCCAGCAGTTCTTTGGACGGCCTGGGGGCCTACGAGCAGTACTTC.

This clonotype was recorded many times. The rearrangement joins TRBV18 to TRBJ2-5; maybe TRBD2 (5 bases). Germline values: CDR1 KGHSH, CDR2 LQKENI. This CDR3 has 13 residues. Trimming stripped 0 bases from V and 5 bases from J, with 7 bases between. The CDR3, as DNA: TGTGCCAGCTCACCACCGGACTTTGAGACCCAGTACTTC. This encodes CASSPPDFETQYF.

In its sample, this clonotype was seen a few times. This chain connects TRBV5-5 to TRBJ2-1, with 10 bases fitting TRBD1. With V trimmed by 3 bases and J by 7 bases, 7 bases remained unmatched. This CDR3 is 15 amino acids long. The germline CDR1 and CDR2 sequences are SGHKS and YYEKEE (reference sequence). The CDR3 here is CASSYRTGGVNEQFF. The CDR3 DNA sequence: TGTGCCAGCAGCTACCGGACAGGGGGGGTAAATGAGCAGTTCTTC.

This clonotype has more than one count but fewer than ten. The chain links TRBV7-2 to TRBJ2-1, with 9 bases fitting TRBD2. The J segment lost 6 bases and the V segment lost 1 base, leaving 4 bases of the junction unmatched. Per the germline V gene, CDR1 is SGHTA and CDR2 is FQGNSA. The CDR3 totals 15 residues. CDR3 sequence reads: CASSLGGRERNEQFF. Written as DNA, the CDR3 is TGTGCCAGCAGCTTAGGCGGGAGGGAGCGCAATGAGCAGTTCTTC.

This clonotype was seen a few times. The V call is TRBV29-1, the J call TRBJ2-7; D not resolved. This CDR3 has 12 amino acids. The germline V gene has CDR1 SQVTM and CDR2 ANQGSEA. The ends were cut back, 3 bases at V and 1 base at J, with 7 bases in the middle. In DNA form, the CDR3 reads TGCAGCGTTGAGATCTCTTCCTACGAGCAGTACTTC. As protein: CSVEISSYEQYF.

The rearrangement uses TRBV6-9 and TRBJ2-1; TRBD1 matches 9 bases. Germline CDR1 and CDR2: MNHGY and SVAAGI. The CDR3 extends over 16 amino acids. V shed 3 bases and J 8 bases; nucleotides not matched to a gene: 11. CDR3 in amino acids: CASSYIPGQGFDEQFF. As DNA, the CDR3 is TGTGCCAGCAGTTACATTCCGGGACAGGGTTTCGATGAGCAGTTCTTC.

This chain connects TRBV29-1 to TRBJ1-2; D unclear. V shed 1 base and J shed 1 base, with 13 bases lying between them. The germline CDR1 and CDR2 sequences are SQVTM and ANQGSEA. The CDR3 has 15 residues. Here the CDR3 reads CSVEGPRLLNYGYTF. DNA of the CDR3: TGCAGCGTTGAAGGCCCCCGGCTACTTAACTATGGCTACACCTTC.